Listed below are T cell receptor beta chains from one sample, sequenced in a study of control samples from healthy donors and cancer patients. Assay: immunoSEQ multiplex PCR; the TCRdb copy retains only in-frame clones and omits some. The data show tens of thousands of clones, approximately 82% seen once. The sequencing input was blood. The receptors stem from a man in his sixties in good health. The CDR3 runs from the conserved cysteine through the conserved F or W. A D gene is named only where the DNA matches it firmly. Not every row has a clone size; where given, it reads once, few, many or a size class.

j_gene | v_gene | d_gene | abundance | CDR3aa | CDR3nt
TRBJ1-2 | TRBV28 | TRBD1 | . | CASSDDRVGGYTF | TGTGCCAGCAGTGATGACAGGGTGGGTGGCTACACCTTC
TRBJ2-5 | TRBV2 | . | . | CASSDRGANRETQYF | TGTGCCAGCAGTGATAGGGGGGCGAATAGGGAGACCCAGTACTTC
TRBJ1-2 | TRBV5-4 | . | . | CASSPRSYGYTF | TGTGCCAGCAGCCCGAGATCCTATGGCTACACCTTC
TRBJ1-2 | TRBV7-9 | . | few | CASSPPADWEGYTF | TGTGCCAGCAGCCCCCCGGCGGACTGGGAGGGCTACACCTTC
TRBJ2-3 | TRBV5-1 | . | . | CASSLSTNPSTDTQYF | TGCGCCAGCAGCTTGTCAACTAACCCTAGCACAGATACGCAGTATTTT
TRBJ2-7 | TRBV7-8 | . | . | CASSLVGYYEQYF | TGTGCCAGCAGCTTGGTCGGATACTACGAGCAGTACTTC
TRBJ1-1 | TRBV30 | . | . | CAWGGVMNTEAFF | TGTGCGTGGGGGGGTGTCATGAACACTGAAGCTTTCTTT
TRBJ2-2 | TRBV18 | TRBD2 | . | CASSPISGSGGELFF | TGTGCCAGCTCACCAATTAGCGGGAGTGGCGGGGAGCTGTTTTTT
TRBJ1-6 | TRBV29-1 | . | . | CSVRDIYNSPLHF | TGCAGCGTCCGGGACATCTATAATTCACCCCTCCACTTT
TRBJ1-6 | TRBV27 | . | . | CASSPQGIDTSPLHF | TGTGCCAGCAGCCCACAGGGTATCGATACTTCACCCCTCCACTTT
TRBJ2-2 | TRBV3-1/TRBV3-2 | TRBD2 | . | CASSQGFQRGANTGELFF | TGTGCCAGCAGCCAAGGTTTCCAGCGGGGGGCGAACACCGGGGAGCTGTTTTTT
TRBJ2-3 | TRBV2 | . | once | CASRPGSQSFSTDTQYF | TGTGCCAGCAGACCAGGATCACAGAGCTTCAGCACAGATACGCAGTATTTT
TRBJ1-5 | TRBV28 | . | . | CASSPGGPNQPQHF | TGTGCCAGCAGCCCCGGGGGGCCAAATCAGCCCCAGCATTTT
TRBJ2-7 | TRBV4-1 | TRBD2 | . | CASSQDFRTSGSYEQYF | TGCGCCAGCAGCCAAGATTTTAGGACTAGCGGCTCCTACGAGCAGTACTTC
TRBJ2-3 | TRBV4-1 | . | . | CASSQRRGTDTQYF | TGCGCCAGCAGCCAAAGAAGGGGAACAGATACGCAGTATTTT
TRBJ1-3 | TRBV18 | TRBD1 | once | CASSPYDRGPGNTIYF | TGTGCCAGCTCACCCTACGACAGGGGTCCAGGAAACACCATATATTTT
TRBJ2-7 | TRBV30 | . | . | CAWRKLSGYEQYF | TGTGCCTGGAGAAAATTATCGGGATACGAGCAGTACTTC
TRBJ1-2 | TRBV7-9 | . | . | CASSLQTHPHGYTF | TGTGCCAGCAGCCTTCAGACGCACCCACATGGCTACACCTTC
TRBJ2-1 | TRBV19 | . | . | CASSLRGGTNEQFF | TGTGCCAGTAGCTTACGTGGGGGCACGAATGAGCAGTTCTTC
TRBJ2-5 | TRBV25-1 | . | . | CASSAQGGETQYF | TGTGCCAGCAGTGCACAGGGAGGGGAGACCCAGTACTTC
TRBJ2-5 | TRBV12-3/TRBV12-4 | . | . | CASSSNRMETQYF | TGTGCCAGCAGTTCCAACAGGATGGAGACCCAGTACTTC
TRBJ2-6 | TRBV9 | . | . | CASSVGGTGTGANVLTF | TGTGCCAGCAGCGTTGGGGGCACAGGGACTGGGGCCAACGTCCTGACTTTC
TRBJ1-5 | TRBV4-1 | . | . | CASSQDDQGSNQPQHF | TGCGCCAGCAGCCAAGATGATCAAGGGAGCAATCAGCCCCAGCATTTT